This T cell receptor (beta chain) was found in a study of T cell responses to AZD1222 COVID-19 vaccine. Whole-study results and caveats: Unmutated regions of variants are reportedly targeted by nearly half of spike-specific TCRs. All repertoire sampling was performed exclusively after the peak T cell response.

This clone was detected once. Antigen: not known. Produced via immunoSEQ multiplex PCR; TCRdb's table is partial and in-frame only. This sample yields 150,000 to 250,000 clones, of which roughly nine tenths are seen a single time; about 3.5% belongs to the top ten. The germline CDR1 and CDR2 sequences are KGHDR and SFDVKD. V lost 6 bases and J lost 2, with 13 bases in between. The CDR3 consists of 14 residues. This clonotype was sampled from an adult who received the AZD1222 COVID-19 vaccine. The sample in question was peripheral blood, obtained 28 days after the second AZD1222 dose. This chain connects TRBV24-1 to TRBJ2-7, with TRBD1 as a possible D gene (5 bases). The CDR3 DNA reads TGTGCCACCAGTTCCCCACAGGCGACCTACGAGCAGTACTTC. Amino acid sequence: CATSSPQATYEQYF.